Given below is one TCR beta chain in context. The record originates from a study of blood T cell repertoires in COVID-19. Study information: In each case, the material was cDNA or gDNA derived from T cells, B-cell-depleted T cells, or PBMCs.

Assay used: immunoSEQ multiplex PCR; TCRdb lists only in-frame clones, some missing. The data contain over 90,000 clones, roughly 90% of them seen just once; the ten biggest clones take up about 4%. The sample consisted of peripheral blood. This receptor was identified in a woman aged 55-69 years with acute or convalescent COVID-19.

CDR3 in amino acids: CASSRRRGLLNYGYTF. The CDR3 region has the DNA TGTGCCAGCAGCAGAAGGCGGGGTCTACTCAACTATGGCTACACCTTC. The chain has TRBV7-8 and TRBJ1-2; D remains unclear. Germline assignment: CDR1 SGHVS and CDR2 FQNEAQ. V lost 5 bases and J 2 bases, leaving 18 bases between the germline ends. The CDR3 consists of 16 residues.